The 19 T cell receptor beta chains below all came from one sample that was sequenced in a study of cytomegalovirus exposure and HLA in healthy donors. Profiling relied on immunoSEQ multiplex PCR, and the TCRdb table lists in-frame clones only, not all of them. The sample lists fewer than 250,000 clones, about 82% occurring once. The sequencing sample was made of PBMCs. Receptors originate from a woman aged 18-29 years in good health and CMV-seronegative.

This clone was seen just once. This chain links TRBV6-6 with TRBJ2-3, with TRBD2 as a possible D gene (7 bases). Germline V lookup: CDR1 MNHNY, CDR2 SVGAGI (reference sequence). The CDR3 loop spans 13 amino acids. V was shortened by 5 bases and J by 4 bases, with 10 bases between the two germline ends. The CDR3 region has the DNA TGTGCCAGCAGTGGGGGGGCCCCAGATACGCAGTATTTT. Residues: CASSGGAPDTQYF.

CDR3 region: CASSPQGAPHEQYF. The CDR3 nucleotides read TGTGCCAGCAGTCCCCAGGGGGCGCCGCACGAGCAGTACTTC. The chain recombines TRBV7-9 with TRBJ2-7; 8 bases are a match to TRBD1. The CDR3 contains 14 residues. CDR1 SEHNR and CDR2 FQNEAQ come from the germline V gene (reference sequence). The V and J ends lost 6 bases and 5 bases, in that order; junction bases with no gene match: 9.

This chain links TRBV7-8 with TRBJ1-1; D perhaps matches TRBD1 (5 bases). The CDR3 has 14 amino acids. The V end lost 5 bases, the J end lost 1 base, and 11 bases lay between the germline ends. Germline CDR1 is SGHVS and CDR2 is FQNEAQ. The CDR3 spells CASSETESNTEAFF. CDR3 bases: TGTGCCAGCAGCGAGACAGAATCGAACACTGAAGCTTTCTTT.

V and J are TRBV30 and TRBJ2-6; D is possibly TRBD2 (6 bases). Between the trimmed V and J ends, which lost 3 bases and 4 bases, there was a span of 10 bases. Germline V gene lookup returns CDR1 GTSNPN and CDR2 SVGIG (reference sequence). The CDR3 is made up of 14 amino acids. The CDR3 DNA reads as TGTGCCTGGAGCGGGGGTCCCGGGGCCAACGTCCTGACTTTC. This translates into CAWSGGPGANVLTF.

CDR3 coding DNA: TGTGCCAGCGGGCCGACAGGGGCACCGAACACTGAAGCTTTCTTT. This encodes CASGPTGAPNTEAFF. V gene TRBV7-3 combines with J gene TRBJ1-1, with TRBD1 identical over 8 bases. V gave up 8 bases and J gave up 1 base; unmatched junction bases: 9. This CDR3 contains 15 residues. Germline CDR1 is SGHTA and CDR2 is FQGTGA.

The rearrangement joins TRBV13 to TRBJ1-1, with unresolved D. Between the trimmed V and J ends, which lost 0 bases and 4 bases, there was a span of 6 bases. CDR3 length: 13 residues. From germline, CDR1 is PRHDT and CDR2 FYEKMQ (reference sequence). In DNA form, the CDR3 reads TGTGCCAGCAGCTTAGGACAAGTCACTGAAGCTTTCTTT. It yields the protein CASSLGQVTEAFF. The variable domain in full, completed from reference TRBV13 and TRBJ1-1, reads AAGVIQSPRHLIKEKRETATLKCYPIPRHDTVYWYQQGPGQDPQFLISFYEKMQSDKGSIPDRFSAQQFSDYHSELNMSSLELGDSALYFCASSLGQVTEAFFGQGTRLTVV.

A remark on this clone: The sample holds other DNA sequences that translate to the same CDR3. This chain joins TRBV5-1 and TRBJ1-2, with 9 bases fitting TRBD1. The V gene end was trimmed by 2 bases and the J gene end by 3 bases; junction bases not matched to a gene: 2. Germline V gives CDR1 SGHRS, CDR2 YFSETQ. This CDR3 spans 14 amino acids. CDR3 protein: CASSLDRGDYGYTF. CDR3 bases: TGCGCCAGCAGCTTAGACAGGGGGGACTATGGCTACACCTTC.

The chain is built from TRBV5-4 and TRBJ2-5, with D perhaps matching TRBD1 (5 bases). The V end was cut by 3 bases, the J end by 4 bases, with 10 bases between. Germline V gene sequence: CDR1 SGHNT, CDR2 YYREEE (reference sequence). The CDR3 is made up of 13 amino acids. The CDR3 here is CASSSQGGETQYF. Here the CDR3 DNA reads TGTGCCAGCAGCTCCCAGGGCGGAGAGACCCAGTACTTC.

This chain uses TRBV7-2 with TRBJ2-7; 14 bases are shared with TRBD2. J was trimmed by 3 bases and V by 11 bases; bases with no gene match: 9. Looked up from germline, CDR1 is SGHTA and CDR2 is FQGNSA. The CDR3 spans 15 residues. DNA of the CDR3: TGTGCCTCCGGGACTAGCGGGGGACTACTCTACGAGCAGTACTTC. Its translation is CASGTSGGLLYEQYF.

This sequence joins TRBV12-5 and TRBJ2-5, with D possibly TRBD1 on 6 matching bases. V lost 4 bases to trimming and J lost 1 base, with 16 bases between them. This CDR3 spans 16 amino acids. From germline, CDR1 is LGHNT and CDR2 FRNRAP. This CDR3 reads CASGSDTGIGQETQYF. Here the CDR3 DNA reads TGTGCTAGTGGTTCCGATACAGGGATTGGCCAAGAGACCCAGTACTTC.

The V and J genes are TRBV25-1 and TRBJ2-2; 10 bases match TRBD1. Germline V gene data show CDR1 as MGHDK and CDR2 as SYGVNS. The CDR3 runs 18 residues. Germline trimming cut 2 bases from V and 9 bases from J; bases unmatched to any gene: 15. The CDR3: CASSEHVDRDRGIRELFF. The CDR3, as DNA: TGTGCCAGCAGTGAACACGTTGACCGGGACAGGGGAATCAGGGAGCTGTTTTTT.

The chain is built from TRBV2 and TRBJ2-7; TRBD1 might be the D (5 bases). The CDR3 extends over 15 amino acids. Germline CDR1 reads SNHLY; CDR2 reads FYNNEI. Trimming took off 7 bases at V and 5 bases at J, with 21 bases between the two ends. The CDR3 coding sequence is TGTGCCAGCAATAGGAGACAGCCCGGCAGGGACGAGCAGTACTTC. Translation: CASNRRQPGRDEQYF.

CDR3 bases: TGCGCCAGCAGCTTGGGGACAGGGGGCGCGAGGACTGAAGCTTTCTTT. Translating gives CASSLGTGGARTEAFF. The chain couples TRBV5-1 to TRBJ1-1; 11 bases map to TRBD1. After removal of 0 bases from V and 5 bases from J, the junction contained 6 bases not matched to a gene. Germline CDR1 SGHRS, CDR2 YFSETQ. The CDR3 contains 16 residues.

This clone was seen a handful of times. The CDR3 protein is CASCLVSGRIEQYF. CDR3 bases: TGTGCCAGCTGTCTTGTTAGCGGGAGAATTGAGCAGTACTTC. The chain employs TRBV11-2 and TRBJ2-7, with 9 bases that match TRBD2. The CDR3 contains 14 residues. The V segment lost 8 bases and the J segment 7 bases; nucleotides outside the gene matches: 12. Germline V gene lookup returns CDR1 SGHAT and CDR2 FQNNGV.

This clone has a single count. V usage is TRBV15 and J usage is TRBJ2-7; possible D gene TRBD1, 6 bases. The CDR3 loop spans 16 amino acids. CDR1 and CDR2 (germline): LNHNV, YYDKDF (reference sequence). Trimming removed 0 bases from V and 4 bases from J, with 16 bases in between. The CDR3 nucleotides are TGTGCCACCAGCAGAGATTTGGCAGGGGTAGGTTACGAGCAGTACTTC. Residues: CATSRDLAGVGYEQYF.

The chain employs TRBV5-4 and TRBJ2-3; 8 bases agree with TRBD1. The CDR3 is 14 amino acids. With V trimmed by 4 bases and J by 2 bases, 3 bases remained unmatched. In germline, CDR1 is SGHNT, CDR2 YYREEE (reference sequence). As DNA, the CDR3 is TGTGCCAGCAGCCGGGGACAGGCCACAGATACGCAGTATTTT. It yields the protein CASSRGQATDTQYF. Based on the CDR3 plus reference TRBV5-4 and TRBJ2-3, the full variable domain is ETGVTQSPTHLIKTRGQQVTLRCSSQSGHNTVSWYQQALGQGPQFIFQYYREEENGRGNFPPRFSGLQFPNYSSELNVNALELDDSALYLCASSRGQATDTQYFGPGTRLTVL.

The chain links TRBV4-2 to TRBJ2-7; 7 nucleotides agree with TRBD1. Germline V gene sequence: CDR1 LGHNA, CDR2 YNFKEQ. The CDR3 is 17 amino acids. V lost 4 bases and J lost 4; bases outside the gene matches: 16. In nucleotides, the CDR3 is TGTGCCAGCAGCCCGCACACCGGGACAGCGGCCCTTTACGAGCAGTACTTC. It yields the protein CASSPHTGTAALYEQYF.

This clone was picked up a small number of times. J is TRBJ1-1 and V is TRBV30; D ambiguous. Trimming shortened V by 4 bases and J by 11 bases, and 17 bases separated the two germline ends. This CDR3 is built from 12 residues. Germline CDR1 is GTSNPN and CDR2 is SVGIG (reference sequence). The CDR3 protein is CAWTELQWIAFF. CDR3 in DNA: TGTGCCTGGACCGAGTTACAGTGGATCGCTTTCTTT.

The DNA of the CDR3 is TGTGCCTCTAGGGACAGGTCGAACACCGGGGAGCTGTTTTTT. Its protein is CASRDRSNTGELFF. The V call is TRBV10-3, the J call TRBJ2-2; 8 positions agree with TRBD1. The J segment lost 0 bases and the V segment lost 11 bases, leaving 5 bases of the junction unmatched. Germline V CDR1 and CDR2: ENHRY, SYGVKD. This CDR3 region has 14 residues.